This record concerns one TCR beta chain sequence. What it binds is not known. The CDR3 extends over 14 amino acids. The germline V and J ends were trimmed by 1 base and 0 bases, with 8 bases remaining between them. Germline CDR1 is SGHNT and CDR2 is YYREEE (reference sequence). TCRdb's table, derived via immunoSEQ multiplex PCR, lists solely in-frame clones and lacks some. The data show thousands of clones, around 63% seen once. Tumor tissue was taken before any definitive surgery or chemotherapy was given. The data derive from a study of high-grade serous ovarian cancer treatment subgroups. Across the study: Mean per sample: around 14,000 reads, some 8,100 unique TCR beta rearrangements.

Study-level results: Same-patient tumor repertoires overlapped at about 0.1 to 0.79; different patients barely overlapped. Without spatial data, bulk sequencing limits insight into HGSC tumor diversity. Clonal relatedness tracked neoantigen level, and by trend copy number and mutation load.

The sample taken for sequencing was tumor tissue. V is TRBV5-4 and J is TRBJ2-7, with D maybe TRBD1 (5 bases). The receptor was derived from a human donor with high-grade serous ovarian cancer. The CDR3, as DNA: TGTGCCAGCAGCTTGTCTGACAGCTCCTACGAGCAGTACTTC. This codes for CASSLSDSSYEQYF.